This TCR beta chain was retrieved from a study of blood T cell repertoires in COVID-19. Study in general: From the United States, Italy and Spain came samples of acute and convalescent COVID-19.

Per the study methods: Using reference gene primer amplification, nucleated cell counts were estimated. The protocol was immunoSEQ multiplex PCR, while the TCRdb copy is restricted to in-frame clones and leaves out a portion. The V and J calls and clone size were taken over from that table, and D and trimming were inferred from the DNA. The sample lists hundreds of thousands of clones; roughly 90% were seen once. CDR1 and CDR2 from the germline V gene are SNHLY and FYNNEI. The CDR3 covers 13 residues. Between the trimmed V and J ends, which lost 9 bases and 1 base, there was a span of 11 bases. The sequencing sample was made of peripheral blood. This TCR derives from a man in his forties or fifties with acute or convalescent COVID-19. The chain carries TRBV2 and TRBJ2-3; perhaps TRBD2 as D (6 bases). CDR3 loop: CAREGGGTDTQYF. In DNA, the CDR3 is TGTGCCAGAGAGGGAGGCGGCACAGATACGCAGTATTTT.